This TCR beta chain came from a study of blood T cell repertoires in COVID-19. The trim removed 2 bases at V and 7 bases at J, leaving 9 bases unmatched. The CDR3 sequence is 16 residues long. Germline V CDR1 and CDR2: SGHDN, FVKESK. Authors' methods: Reference gene primer amplification gave estimated nucleated cell counts. Sequencing used immunoSEQ multiplex PCR; TCRdb keeps in-frame clones, though not all of them. The V and J calls and the clone size are those of that table, but D and trimming were determined from the DNA. The data contain about 150,000 clones, approximately 92% of them seen just once; the ten biggest clones take up roughly 15%.

The TCR sequence derives from a woman aged 40 to 49 with acute or convalescent COVID-19. V and J are TRBV14 and TRBJ1-2, with TRBD1 identical over 11 bases. The specimen sequenced was peripheral blood. CDR3 loop: CASSQHLGQGAGGYTF. CDR3 DNA sequence: TGTGCCAGCAGCCAACACCTCGGACAGGGGGCCGGTGGCTACACCTTC.